The clone carrying this T cell receptor (beta chain) was seen only once. Its antigen is not identified. The sample is drawn from a study of T-cell reconstitution after alpha-beta-depleted transplantation in children. Study findings and constraints: Counts and diversity of T cells one year after transplant came mostly from newly produced T cells. TCRbeta diversity was high at day 60 in some patients (a result of surviving recipient T cells and thymic progenitors). At around two months after transplant, the alpha-beta T cells were reportedly derived from several hundred expanded clones that came from non-depleted graft cells.

The ends were cut back, 4 bases at V and 2 bases at J, with 6 bases in the middle. Germline V lookup: CDR1 SQVTM, CDR2 ANQGSEA. The CDR3 runs to 12 residues. The library targeted TCRbeta and was prepared with unique molecular identifiers. TCRdb independently ran MiXCR on the PCR reads; one entry per CDR3 protein. The sample shows some 440,000 distinct CDR3 sequences, roughly 17% of them seen only once. The source is a boy younger than two who had a stem cell transplant for Wiskott-Aldrich syndrome, so the T cells may come from the graft donor. The V and J genes are TRBV29-1 and TRBJ2-1; D gene ambiguous. Material: PBMCs, mostly from graft donor cells, obtained 360 days after TCRalphabeta/CD19-depleted stem cell transplant. The CDR3 loop reads CSVGQAYNEQFF. The CDR3, as DNA: TGCAGCGTTGGGCAGGCCTACAATGAGCAGTTCTTC.